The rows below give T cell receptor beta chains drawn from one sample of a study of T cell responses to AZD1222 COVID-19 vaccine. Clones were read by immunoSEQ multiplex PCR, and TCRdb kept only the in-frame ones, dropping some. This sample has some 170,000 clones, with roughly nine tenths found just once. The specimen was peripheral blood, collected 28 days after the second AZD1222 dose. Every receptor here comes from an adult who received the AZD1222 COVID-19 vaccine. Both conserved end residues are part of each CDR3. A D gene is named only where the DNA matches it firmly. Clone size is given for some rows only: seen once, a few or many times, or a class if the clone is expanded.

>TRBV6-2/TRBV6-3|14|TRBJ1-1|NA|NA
TGTGCCAGCAGTTACGGTCAGGTTAACACTGAAGCTTTCTTT
CASSYGQVNTEAFF
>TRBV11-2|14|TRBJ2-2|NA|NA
TGTGCCAGCAGCATTCGTACAGGGAAGGGGGAGCTGTTTTTT
CASSIRTGKGELFF
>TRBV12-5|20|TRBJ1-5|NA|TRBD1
TGTGCTAGTGGTTTGGTATCCGGAGTGACAGGGCACTATAGCAATCAGCCCCAGCATTTT
CASGLVSGVTGHYSNQPQHF
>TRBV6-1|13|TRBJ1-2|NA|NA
TGTGCCAGCAGTGAAAATAGTAACTATGGCTACACCTTC
CASSENSNYGYTF
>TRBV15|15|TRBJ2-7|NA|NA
TGTGCCACCAGCAGCGCCCGGGACTCTTCCTACGAGCAGTACTTC
CATSSARDSSYEQYF
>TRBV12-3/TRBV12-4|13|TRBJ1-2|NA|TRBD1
TGTGCCAGCACCCCTAGACAGGGCGGTGGCTACACCTTC
CASTPRQGGGYTF
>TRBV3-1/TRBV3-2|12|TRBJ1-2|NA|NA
TGTGCCAGCAGCCATTCGAGCGACGGCTACACCTTC
CASSHSSDGYTF
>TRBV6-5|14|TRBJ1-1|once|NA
TGTGCCAGCAGTTACAGCCCCCTGAACACTGAAGCTTTCTTT
CASSYSPLNTEAFF
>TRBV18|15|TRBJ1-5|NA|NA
TGTGCCAGCTCACCATTAGCAGGGCCGGGTCAGCCCCAGCATTTT
CASSPLAGPGQPQHF
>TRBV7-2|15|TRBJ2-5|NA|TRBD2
TGTGCCAGCAGCCCCCCCCGGGGAGGGAAGCAGACCCAGTACTTC
CASSPPRGGKQTQYF
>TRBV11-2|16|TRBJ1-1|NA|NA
TGTGCCAGCAGCTTAGATTTCCAGCTCATGAACACTGAAGCTTTCTTT
CASSLDFQLMNTEAFF
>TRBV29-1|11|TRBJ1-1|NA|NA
TGCAGCGTTGGGAGTGGCCCTGAAGCTTTCTTT
CSVGSGPEAFF
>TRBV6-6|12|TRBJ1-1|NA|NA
TGTGCCAGCAGTTCCTGGGGAACTGAAGCTTTCTTT
CASSSWGTEAFF
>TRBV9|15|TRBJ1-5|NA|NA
TGTGCCAGCAGCGTAGGAGGGACAAGCAATCAGCCCCAGCATTTT
CASSVGGTSNQPQHF
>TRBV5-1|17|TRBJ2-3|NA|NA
TGCGCCAGCAGCTTAACTTGGACAGCACTTAGCACAGATACGCAGTATTTT
CASSLTWTALSTDTQYF
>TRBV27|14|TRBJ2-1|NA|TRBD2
TGTGCCAGCAGTTTGGGGGGGGAGGGACTTGAGCAGTTCTTC
CASSLGGEGLEQFF
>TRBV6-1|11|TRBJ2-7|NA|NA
TGTGCCAGCAGTGAATCAGACGAGCAGTACTTC
CASSESDEQYF
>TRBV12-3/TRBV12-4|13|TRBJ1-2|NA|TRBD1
TGTGCCAGCAGTCTGACAGGGAACTATGGCTACACCTTC
CASSLTGNYGYTF
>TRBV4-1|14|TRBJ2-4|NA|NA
TGCGCCAGCAGCCTCCTGCTAGCCAAAAACATTCAGTACTTC
CASSLLLAKNIQYF
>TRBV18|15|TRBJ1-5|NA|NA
TGTGCCAGCTCCACCGTTGGGGGATCCAATCAGCCCCAGCATTTT
CASSTVGGSNQPQHF
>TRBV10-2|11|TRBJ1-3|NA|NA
TGCGCCAGCAGCGCCGGTAGCACCATATATTTT
CASSAGSTIYF
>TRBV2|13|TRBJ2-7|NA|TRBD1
TGTGCCAGCATTCTCGACAGGGCTCACGAGCAGTACTTC
CASILDRAHEQYF
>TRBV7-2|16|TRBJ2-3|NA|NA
TGTGCCAGCAGTTATGAGCCGGGGGGCGCTTTAGATACGCAGTATTTT
CASSYEPGGALDTQYF
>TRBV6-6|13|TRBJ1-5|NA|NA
TGTGCCAGCAGTTACTACGGTAATCAGCCCCAGCATTTT
CASSYYGNQPQHF
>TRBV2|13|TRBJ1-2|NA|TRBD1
TGTGCCAGCAGAACGACAGGGGGCATTGGCTACACCTTC
CASRTTGGIGYTF
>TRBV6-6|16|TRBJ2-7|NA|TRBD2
TGTGCCAGCAGTTACAGGGCGACTAGCGGGGGGGCCAGTCTGTACTTC
CASSYRATSGGASLYF
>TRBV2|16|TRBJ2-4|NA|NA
TGTGCCAGCAGTGTATGGAAAATACTAGCCAAAAACATTCAGTACTTC
CASSVWKILAKNIQYF
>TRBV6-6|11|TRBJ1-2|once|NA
TGTGCGTCAGGGGATAACTATGGCTACACCTTC
CASGDNYGYTF
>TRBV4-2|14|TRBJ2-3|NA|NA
TGTGCCAGCAGCCAAGTCGAAAGCACAGATACGCAGTATTTT
CASSQVESTDTQYF
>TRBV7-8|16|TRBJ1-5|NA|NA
TGTGCCAGCAGCGCCTCGGGATTTGCGTCAGATCAGCCCCAGCATTTT
CASSASGFASDQPQHF
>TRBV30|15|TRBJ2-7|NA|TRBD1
TGTGCCTGGAGTGTCCCGTGGGACAGGGGGGCCGAGCAGTACTTC
CAWSVPWDRGAEQYF
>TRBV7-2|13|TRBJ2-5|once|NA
TGTGCCAGCAGCTTCCTAGTACAAGAGACCCAGTACTTC
CASSFLVQETQYF
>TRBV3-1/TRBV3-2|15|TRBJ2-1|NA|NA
TGTGCCAGCAGCCAAACCGGGACATTCTACAATGAGCAGTTCTTC
CASSQTGTFYNEQFF
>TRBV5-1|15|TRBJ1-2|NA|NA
TGCGCCAGCAGCCCAGAGCCGGGATCCATCCGCGGCTACACCTTC
CASSPEPGSIRGYTF
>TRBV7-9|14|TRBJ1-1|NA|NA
TGTGCCAGCAGCTTTCTAAACCCGCGCACTGAAGCTTTCTTT
CASSFLNPRTEAFF
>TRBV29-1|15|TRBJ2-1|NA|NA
TGCAGCGTTGGGGGGTGGGCGAGCTCCTACAATGAGCAGTTCTTC
CSVGGWASSYNEQFF
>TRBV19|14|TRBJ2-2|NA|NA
TGTGCCAGTAGTAAAGAGGGGGGCTCGGGGGAGCTGTTTTTT
CASSKEGGSGELFF
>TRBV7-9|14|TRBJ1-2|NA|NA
TGTGCCAGCAGCTCTGCGGGGGCTAACTATGGCTACACCTTC
CASSSAGANYGYTF
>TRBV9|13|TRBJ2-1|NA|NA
TGTGCCAGCAGCGTAAGGGGGGTGGATGAGCAGTTCTTC
CASSVRGVDEQFF
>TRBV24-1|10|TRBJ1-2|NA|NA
TGTGCCACCAAGGGGCATGGCTACACCTTC
CATKGHGYTF
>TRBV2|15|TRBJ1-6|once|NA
TGTGCCAGCTCCGAATACGTCTCCTATAATTCACCCCTCCACTTT
CASSEYVSYNSPLHF
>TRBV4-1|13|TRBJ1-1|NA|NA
TGCGCCAGCAGCCAAGATCCGGGGCTGGGAGCTTTCTTT
CASSQDPGLGAFF
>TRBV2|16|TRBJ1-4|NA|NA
TGTGCCAGCACCGTCCCTAGGGAGGGGACTAATGAAAAACTGTTTTTT
CASTVPREGTNEKLFF
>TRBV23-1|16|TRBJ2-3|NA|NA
TGCGCCAGCAGTTGGACAGGGAGGGTAGGAGCGGATACGCAGTATTTT
CASSWTGRVGADTQYF
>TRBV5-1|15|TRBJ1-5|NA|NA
TGCGCCAGCAGCTTGGAGGGGGGCGGGCGTCAGCCCCAGCATTTT
CASSLEGGGRQPQHF